This passage covers 28 T cell receptor beta chains from one sample sequenced in a study of shared clonotypes between healthy human individuals (dated by TCRdb to the early 2020s). CD8 naive samples consisted of CD45RO-negative cells that were positively selected for CCR7, yielding a CD45RA+CCR7+ population without TemRA cells. The protocol used for the library was the immunoSEQ multiplex PCR assay. TCRdb mirrors the immuneACCESS table, restricted to in-frame sequences. Some clones are absent from its copies; in checked studies, under half trace to an unresolved V gene, and the reason for the others is unknown. This sample lists fewer than 850,000 clones; approximately 96% were detected once. Jointly, the top ten make up about 0.25% of the sample. The sequencing input was naive CD8+ T cells sorted from blood. This sample's cell subset or site label indicates: CD45RA+CCR7+. Receptors were obtained from a man aged 25-40 years in good health.

The V call is TRBV18, the J call TRBJ2-2; 9 bases are a match to TRBD2. This CDR3 region has 17 residues. V gave up 4 bases and J gave up 5 bases; unmatched junction bases: 11. Germline lookup yields CDR1 KGHSH and CDR2 LQKENI. CDR3 protein: CASSLLGLAGTTGELFF. The CDR3 DNA sequence: TGTGCCAGCTCACTGCTTGGGCTAGCGGGAACTACCGGGGAGCTGTTTTTT.

V is TRBV11-2 and J is TRBJ2-2; D remains unclear. Germline CDR1 reads SGHAT; CDR2 reads FQNNGV. Trimming took 6 bases from V and 8 from J, leaving 19 bases between them. The CDR3 extends over 15 amino acids. Written as DNA, the CDR3 is TGTGCCAGCAGAAAACAGAATGCATGGGAAGGGGAGCTGTTTTTT. This encodes CASRKQNAWEGELFF.

The chain uses TRBV7-9 and TRBJ2-6; no clear D gene. The CDR3 runs 15 residues. With 6 bases removed from V and 0 bases from J, the gap between germline ends came to 9 bases. CDR1 and CDR2 (germline): SEHNR, FQNEAQ (reference sequence). CDR3 amino acids: CASRPPTSGANVLTF. The CDR3 DNA follows: TGTGCCAGCAGACCTCCCACCTCTGGGGCCAACGTCCTGACTTTC.

Comment on this clone: Other DNA variants within this sample encode the same CDR3. The rearrangement joins TRBV15 to TRBJ1-5; D unclear. The CDR3 loop spans 15 amino acids. V shed 0 bases and J shed 1 base, with 7 bases lying between them. Germline V gene data show CDR1 as LNHNV and CDR2 as YYDKDF (reference sequence). CDR3 bases: TGTGCCACCAGCAGAGATTTAGGGAGCAATCAGCCCCAGCATTTT. It codes for CATSRDLGSNQPQHF.

This clone was seen a single time. One end of the junction is discordant with germline, which a read error may explain. This sequence joins TRBV7-7 and TRBJ2-5, with 13 bases fitting TRBD2. This CDR3 has 16 amino acids. Germline CDR1 reads SSHAT; CDR2 reads FNYEAQ (reference sequence). The CDR3 DNA is TGTGCTAGCAGCACACTAGCGGGAGGGACCCAAGAGACCCAGTACTTC. Protein product: CASSTLAGGTQETQYF.

The chain has TRBV7-9 and TRBJ2-1; no firm D call. Germline V gives CDR1 SEHNR, CDR2 FQNEAQ (reference sequence). The CDR3 is 13 amino acids. V was pared by 4 bases and J by 9 bases, with 13 bases between. The CDR3 nucleotides are TGTGCCAGCAGCTCAGGAGTAGCAGTTGAGCAGTTCTTC. Protein: CASSSGVAVEQFF.

The chain employs TRBV7-9 and TRBJ2-1, with no clear D. The CDR3 consists of 12 residues. From germline, CDR1 is SEHNR and CDR2 FQNEAQ (reference sequence). V lost 4 bases and J 0 bases, leaving 1 base between the germline ends. The CDR3 nucleotides are TGTGCCAGCAGCTACTCCTACAATGAGCAGTTCTTC. This sequence encodes CASSYSYNEQFF.

The chain combines TRBV13 with TRBJ2-7, with D hard to call. The CDR3 runs 13 residues. V lost 5 bases and J 0 bases, leaving 8 bases between the germline ends. Germline CDR1 PRHDT, CDR2 FYEKMQ (reference sequence). CDR3 region: CASSPPSSYEQYF. As DNA, the CDR3 is TGTGCCAGCAGCCCGCCATCCTCCTACGAGCAGTACTTC. Full variable domain (rest looked up from reference TRBV13 and TRBJ2-7): AAGVIQSPRHLIKEKRETATLKCYPIPRHDTVYWYQQGPGQDPQFLISFYEKMQSDKGSIPDRFSAQQFSDYHSELNMSSLELGDSALYFCASSPPSSYEQYFGPGTRLTVT.

The chain carries TRBV29-1 and TRBJ2-3, with 8 bases fitting TRBD2. CDR1 and CDR2 (germline): SQVTM, ANQGSEA. Trimming took 0 bases from V and 4 from J; bases not matched to a gene: 6. This CDR3 has 15 amino acids. Here the CDR3 reads CSVEESGSRADTQYF. The CDR3 coding sequence is TGCAGCGTTGAAGAAAGCGGGAGTAGGGCAGATACGCAGTATTTT.

This clone turned up a few times. Different DNA sequences within this sample yield the same CDR3. The chain joins TRBV27 to TRBJ2-2; no reliable D call. CDR3 length: 13 amino acids. V was clipped by 2 bases and J by 4 bases, with 5 bases between them. From germline, CDR1 is MNHEY and CDR2 SMNVEV (reference sequence). In DNA, the CDR3 is TGTGCCAGCAGTTTACGCGGCACCGGGGAGCTGTTTTTT. It yields the protein CASSLRGTGELFF.

This chain joins TRBV7-8 and TRBJ2-1; 9 nucleotides align to TRBD1. This CDR3 comprises 15 residues. Germline V CDR1 and CDR2: SGHVS, FQNEAQ. Germline trimming cut 6 bases from V and 3 bases from J; bases unmatched to any gene: 6. CDR3 region: CASRDPGQGYNEQFF. The DNA of the CDR3 is TGTGCCAGCAGGGATCCGGGACAGGGCTACAATGAGCAGTTCTTC.

V gene TRBV30 combines with J gene TRBJ1-5, with TRBD1 identical over 8 bases. J gave up 2 bases and V 3 bases, and 3 bases lay outside the gene matches. Germline V gives CDR1 GTSNPN, CDR2 SVGIG (reference sequence). CDR3 length: 14 residues. This CDR3 is CAWSTGQGNQPQHF. CDR3 nucleotides: TGTGCCTGGAGCACGGGACAGGGCAATCAGCCCCAGCATTTT.

V is TRBV10-2 and J is TRBJ1-1; unclear D gene. The CDR3 length is 13 residues. The germline CDR1 and CDR2 sequences are WSHSY and SAAADI. Trimming stripped 4 bases from V and 0 bases from J, with 6 bases between. The CDR3 protein is CASSARMNTEAFF. The CDR3 region has the DNA TGCGCCAGCAGTGCTAGGATGAACACTGAAGCTTTCTTT.

V gene TRBV7-9 combines with J gene TRBJ2-7; no clear D gene. V was shortened by 5 bases and J by 2 bases, with 13 bases between the two germline ends. The germline V gene has CDR1 SEHNR and CDR2 FQNEAQ (reference sequence). The CDR3 spans 14 residues. The CDR3 DNA follows: TGTGCCAGCAGCCCGCCGACAAGCCCCTACGAGCAGTACTTC. Its protein is CASSPPTSPYEQYF.

This chain joins TRBV7-9 and TRBJ2-2; 9 nucleotides match TRBD1. The trim removed 5 bases at V and 7 bases at J, leaving 8 bases unmatched. Germline V gives CDR1 SEHNR, CDR2 FQNEAQ (reference sequence). The length of the CDR3 is 15 residues. In DNA form, the CDR3 reads TGTGCCAGCAGCGGCGACGGACAGGGGATCGGGGAGCTGTTTTTT. Its translation is CASSGDGQGIGELFF.

Details on this clone: Other nucleotide sequences in the sample specify the same CDR3. This chain connects TRBV7-2 to TRBJ2-7; 9 bases line up with TRBD2. The CDR3 consists of 14 residues. V was clipped by 3 bases and J by 2 bases; unmatched bases: 2. The V gene's germline CDR1 is SGHTA and CDR2 FQGNSA. The CDR3 DNA reads TGTGCCAGCAGCTTTAGCGGGGGAGCCTACGAGCAGTACTTC. Translating it yields CASSFSGGAYEQYF.

The chain joins TRBV29-1 to TRBJ1-2, with a tentative D call TRBD1 (5 bases). CDR3 length equals 13 residues. CDR1 SQVTM and CDR2 ANQGSEA come from the germline V gene. V dropped 7 bases and J dropped 4 bases, with 16 bases sitting between them. Here the CDR3 reads CSGHQGSGYGYTF. DNA of the CDR3: TGCAGCGGCCATCAGGGAAGCGGCTATGGCTACACCTTC.

The genes are TRBV7-8 and TRBJ2-5, with D perhaps TRBD2 (5 bases). The DNA end favors TRBJ2-7, so the J call may be wrong. The V gene's germline CDR1 is SGHVS and CDR2 FQNEAQ. The CDR3 length is 16 residues. CDR3 sequence reads: CASSRGTGSGATEQYF. CDR3 bases: TGTGCCAGCAGCCGGGGAACGGGCTCGGGTGCTACCGAGCAGTACTTC.

This clone was detected once. This chain uses TRBV7-9 with TRBJ2-1, with D perhaps matching TRBD1 (6 bases). This CDR3 contains 15 residues. Germline V gene sequence: CDR1 SEHNR, CDR2 FQNEAQ (reference sequence). Trimming shortened V by 5 bases and J by 3 bases, and 14 bases separated the two germline ends. CDR3 DNA sequence: TGTGCCAGCAGCCCCCGGGACACGGTCTACAATGAGCAGTTCTTC. Translating gives CASSPRDTVYNEQFF.

The chain has TRBV7-9 and TRBJ1-4; D unclear. The germline V and J ends were trimmed by 5 bases and 5 bases, with 12 bases remaining between them. CDR3 size: 14 residues. Per the germline V gene, CDR1 is SEHNR and CDR2 is FQNEAQ (reference sequence). For the CDR3, the DNA is TGTGCCAGCAGCATACCGGGTTCCAATGAAAAACTGTTTTTT. Translated, it gives CASSIPGSNEKLFF.

As to this clone: Other DNA variants within this sample encode the same CDR3. The chain is built from TRBV27 and TRBJ2-7, with TRBD2 identical over 8 bases. Losses at the gene ends were 2 bases for V and 7 bases for J; bases not matched to a gene: 7. Germline CDR1 reads MNHEY; CDR2 reads SMNVEV (reference sequence). This CDR3 region has 14 residues. This CDR3 is CASSLSGRRYEQYF. DNA for the CDR3: TGTGCCAGCAGTTTAAGCGGGAGACGGTATGAGCAGTACTTC.

The gene calls are TRBV5-4 and TRBJ1-1; no firm D call. V lost 2 bases, J lost 11 bases, and 16 bases lay in between. The CDR3 totals 13 residues. The germline V gene has CDR1 SGHNT and CDR2 YYREEE (reference sequence). CDR3 nucleotide sequence: TGTGCCAGCAGCTTTTCTGTCGACAAGAGGGCTTTCTTT. Amino acid sequence: CASSFSVDKRAFF. Together with reference TRBV5-4 and TRBJ1-1, the CDR3 gives the full variable domain: ETGVTQSPTHLIKTRGQQVTLRCSSQSGHNTVSWYQQALGQGPQFIFQYYREEENGRGNFPPRFSGLQFPNYSSELNVNALELDDSALYLCASSFSVDKRAFFGQGTRLTVV.

The rearrangement links TRBV2 to TRBJ2-7, with 12 bases fitting TRBD2. This CDR3 comprises 14 residues. The V segment lost 5 bases and the J segment 5 bases; nucleotides outside the gene matches: 4. In germline, CDR1 is SNHLY, CDR2 FYNNEI. The CDR3 DNA sequence: TGTGCCAGCAGTACTAGCGGGAGGCTGCACGAGCAGTACTTC. This translates into CASSTSGRLHEQYF.

Points on this clone: The identical CDR3 is also encoded by other nucleotide sequences in the sample. The chain employs TRBV27 and TRBJ2-1; D remains unclear. The V end was cut by 2 bases, the J end by 3 bases, with 5 bases between. The germline CDR1 and CDR2 sequences are MNHEY and SMNVEV (reference sequence). The CDR3 has 13 amino acids. The CDR3: CASSLASYNEQFF. As DNA, the CDR3 is TGTGCCAGCAGTTTAGCTAGCTACAATGAGCAGTTCTTC.

CDR3 nucleotides: TGTGCCAGCAGCAAAGTTGTCGCGGGAGGGCCAGGAAGATTGGATGAGCAGTTCTTC. Its protein product is CASSKVVAGGPGRLDEQFF. The chain combines TRBV21-1 with TRBJ2-1; whether TRBD2, the table's D call, matches the DNA was not checked. TRBV21-1 is described as a pseudogene. The CDR3 runs 19 residues.

As regards this clone: The same CDR3 can be traced to other DNA sequences in this sample. This rearrangement joins TRBV9 to TRBJ1-2, with D uncertain. CDR3 length: 12 residues. Trimming took 0 bases from V and 7 from J, leaving 7 bases between them. Germline V gene sequence: CDR1 SGDLS, CDR2 YYNGEE. The CDR3, as DNA: TGTGCCAGCAGCGTAGCGGGAGGTGGCTACACCTTC. This sequence encodes CASSVAGGGYTF.

This rearrangement joins TRBV2 to TRBJ2-7, with D tentatively TRBD2 (6 bases). In germline, CDR1 is SNHLY, CDR2 FYNNEI. The CDR3 sequence is 16 residues long. Trimming took off 2 bases at V and 3 bases at J, with 17 bases between the two ends. The CDR3 sequence: CASSEWVGGRSYEQYF. In DNA, the CDR3 is TGTGCCAGCAGTGAATGGGTGGGGGGAAGAAGCTACGAGCAGTACTTC.

The rearrangement links TRBV5-1 to TRBJ2-7; D possibly uses TRBD1 or TRBD2 (6 bases each). Per the germline V gene, CDR1 is SGHRS and CDR2 is YFSETQ. This CDR3 is built from 15 residues. Trimming took off 0 bases at V and 3 bases at J, with 13 bases between the two ends. In DNA form, the CDR3 reads TGCGCCAGCAGCTTGGATATCGGGGGACACTACGAGCAGTACTTC. Amino acid sequence: CASSLDIGGHYEQYF.